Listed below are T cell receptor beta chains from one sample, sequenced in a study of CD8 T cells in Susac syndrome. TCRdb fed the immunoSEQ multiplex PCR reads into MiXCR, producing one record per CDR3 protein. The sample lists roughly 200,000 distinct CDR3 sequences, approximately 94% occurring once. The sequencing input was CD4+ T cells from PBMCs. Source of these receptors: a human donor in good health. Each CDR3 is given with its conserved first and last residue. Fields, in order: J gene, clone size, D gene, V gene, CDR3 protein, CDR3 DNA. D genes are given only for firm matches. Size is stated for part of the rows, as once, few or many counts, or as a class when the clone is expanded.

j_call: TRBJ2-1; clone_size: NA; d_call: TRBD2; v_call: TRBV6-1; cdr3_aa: CASSERGLAGKSYNEQFF; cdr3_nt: TGTGCCAGCAGTGAAAGAGGACTAGCGGGGAAATCCTACAATGAGCAGTTCTTC
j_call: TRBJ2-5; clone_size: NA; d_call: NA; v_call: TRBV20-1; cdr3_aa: CSARIGAQGGTQYF; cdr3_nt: TGCAGTGCTAGGATCGGAGCCCAGGGTGGGACCCAGTACTTC
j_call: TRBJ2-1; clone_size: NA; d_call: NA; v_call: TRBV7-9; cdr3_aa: CASSINVNEQFF; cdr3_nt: TGTGCCAGCAGCATAAACGTCAATGAGCAGTTCTTC
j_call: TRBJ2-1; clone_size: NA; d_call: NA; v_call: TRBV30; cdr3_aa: CACHPGGNSNEQFF; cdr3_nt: TGTGCCTGCCACCCCGGGGGTAATAGCAATGAGCAGTTCTTC
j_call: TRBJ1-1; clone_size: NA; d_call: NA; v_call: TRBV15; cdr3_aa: CATSLFKVDTEAFF; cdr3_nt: TGTGCCACCAGCTTATTTAAGGTGGACACTGAAGCTTTCTTT
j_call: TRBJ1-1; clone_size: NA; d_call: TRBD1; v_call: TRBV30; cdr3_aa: CAWSDRGGTEAFF; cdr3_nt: TGTGCCTGGAGCGACAGGGGGGGCACTGAAGCTTTCTTT
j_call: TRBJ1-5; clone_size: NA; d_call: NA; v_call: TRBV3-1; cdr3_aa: CASSQDSVSNQPQHF; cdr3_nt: TGTGCCAGCAGCCAAGATTCGGTTTCCAATCAGCCCCAGCATTTT
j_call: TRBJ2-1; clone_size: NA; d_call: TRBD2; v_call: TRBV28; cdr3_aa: CASSPGTSGQNEQFF; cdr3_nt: TGTGCCAGCAGTCCCGGGACTAGCGGGCAAAATGAGCAGTTCTTC
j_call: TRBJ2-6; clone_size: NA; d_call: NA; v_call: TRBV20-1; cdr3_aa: CSARVGSGANVLTF; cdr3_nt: TGCAGTGCTAGAGTCGGCTCTGGGGCCAACGTCCTGACTTTC
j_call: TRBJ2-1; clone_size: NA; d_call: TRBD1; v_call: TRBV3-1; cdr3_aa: CASSQYTGGWDNEQFF; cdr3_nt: TGTGCCAGCAGCCAATACACAGGGGGCTGGGACAATGAGCAGTTCTTC
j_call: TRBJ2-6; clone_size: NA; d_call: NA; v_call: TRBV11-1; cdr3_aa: CASSSGTALSGANVLTF; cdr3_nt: TGTGCCAGCAGCTCCGGGACGGCGCTCTCTGGGGCCAACGTCCTGACTTTC
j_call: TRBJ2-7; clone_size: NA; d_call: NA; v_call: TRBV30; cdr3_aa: CAWGTPYEQYF; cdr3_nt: TGTGCCTGGGGGACTCCGTACGAGCAGTACTTC
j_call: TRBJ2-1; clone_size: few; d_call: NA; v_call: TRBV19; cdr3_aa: CASSGSSYNEQFF; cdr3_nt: TGTGCCAGTAGCGGGAGCTCCTACAATGAGCAGTTCTTC
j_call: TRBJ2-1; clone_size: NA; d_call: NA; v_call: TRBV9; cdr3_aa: CASSADGGSYNEQFF; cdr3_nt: TGTGCCAGCAGCGCGGATGGGGGGTCCTACAATGAGCAGTTCTTC
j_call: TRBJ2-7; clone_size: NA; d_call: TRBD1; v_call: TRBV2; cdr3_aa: CASHRDSSYEQYF; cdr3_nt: TGTGCCAGCCATAGGGACAGCTCCTACGAGCAGTACTTC
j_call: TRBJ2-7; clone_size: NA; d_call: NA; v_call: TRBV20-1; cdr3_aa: CSASPDTYEQYF; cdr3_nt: TGCAGTGCTAGTCCGGATACCTACGAGCAGTACTTC
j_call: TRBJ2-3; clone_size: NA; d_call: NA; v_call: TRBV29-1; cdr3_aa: CSVRQGGGTQYF; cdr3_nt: TGCAGCGTTCGTCAGGGTGGAGGTACGCAGTATTTT
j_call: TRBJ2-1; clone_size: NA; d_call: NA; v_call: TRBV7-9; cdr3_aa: CASSSRGGEQFF; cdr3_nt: TGTGCCAGCAGCTCCAGGGGAGGTGAGCAGTTCTTC
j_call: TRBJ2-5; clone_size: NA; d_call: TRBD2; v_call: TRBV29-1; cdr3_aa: CSVDLAGSETQYF; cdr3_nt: TGCAGCGTTGATCTAGCGGGATCAGAGACCCAGTACTTC
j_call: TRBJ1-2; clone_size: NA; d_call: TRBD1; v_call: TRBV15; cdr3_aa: CATSTRTGEPTGYTF; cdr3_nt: TGTGCCACCAGCACTCGAACAGGGGAACCAACTGGCTACACCTTC
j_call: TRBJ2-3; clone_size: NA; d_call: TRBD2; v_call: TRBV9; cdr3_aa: CASSVTSGRGADTQYF; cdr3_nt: TGTGCCAGCAGCGTAACTAGCGGGAGAGGCGCAGATACGCAGTATTTT
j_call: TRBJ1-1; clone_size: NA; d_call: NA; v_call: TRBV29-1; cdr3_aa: CSAPQGTMNTEAFF; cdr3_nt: TGCAGCGCCCCACAGGGAACCATGAACACTGAAGCTTTCTTT
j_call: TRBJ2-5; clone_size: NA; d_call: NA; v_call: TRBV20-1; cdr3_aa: CSATGEWETQYF; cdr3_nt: TGCAGTGCTACAGGGGAGTGGGAGACCCAGTACTTC
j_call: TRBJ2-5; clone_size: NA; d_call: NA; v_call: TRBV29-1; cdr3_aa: CSVDRQGETQYF; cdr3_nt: TGCAGCGTTGATCGGCAGGGGGAGACCCAGTACTTC
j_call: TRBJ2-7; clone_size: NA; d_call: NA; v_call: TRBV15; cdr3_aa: CATSRDGRLEDEQYF; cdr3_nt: TGTGCCACCAGCAGAGATGGACGGCTCGAGGACGAGCAGTACTTC
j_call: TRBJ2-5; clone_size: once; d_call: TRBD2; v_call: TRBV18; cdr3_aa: CASSPGLGQETQYF; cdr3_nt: TGTGCCAGCTCACCGGGACTAGGGCAGGAGACCCAGTACTTC
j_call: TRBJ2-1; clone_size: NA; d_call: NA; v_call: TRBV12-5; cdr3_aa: CASGLNPYNEQFF; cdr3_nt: TGTGCTAGTGGTTTAAATCCCTACAATGAGCAGTTCTTC
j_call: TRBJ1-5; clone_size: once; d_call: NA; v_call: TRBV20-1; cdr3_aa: CSARSGNQPQHF; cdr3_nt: TGCAGTGCTAGGTCCGGAAATCAGCCCCAGCATTTT
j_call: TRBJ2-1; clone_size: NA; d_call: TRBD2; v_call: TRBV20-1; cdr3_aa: CSAYPATSGRPNEQFF; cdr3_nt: TGCAGTGCTTATCCTGCGACTAGCGGGAGGCCCAATGAGCAGTTCTTC
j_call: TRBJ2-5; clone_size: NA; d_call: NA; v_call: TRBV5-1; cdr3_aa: CASGLRGNVETQYF; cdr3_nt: TGCGCCAGCGGCCTACGGGGAAACGTGGAGACCCAGTACTTC
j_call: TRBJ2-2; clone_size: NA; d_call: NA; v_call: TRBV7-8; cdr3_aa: CASSSLTTGELFF; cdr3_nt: TGTGCCAGCAGCTCTCTTACCACCGGGGAGCTGTTTTTT
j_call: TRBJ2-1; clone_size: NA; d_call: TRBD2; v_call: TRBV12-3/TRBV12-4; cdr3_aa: CASSQLAGVVNEQFF; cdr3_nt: TGTGCCAGCAGCCAACTAGCGGGAGTCGTAAATGAGCAGTTCTTC
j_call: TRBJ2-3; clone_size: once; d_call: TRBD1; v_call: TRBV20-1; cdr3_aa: CSANAGQGAEDTQYF; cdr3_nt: TGCAGTGCAAACGCCGGACAGGGGGCGGAAGATACGCAGTATTTT
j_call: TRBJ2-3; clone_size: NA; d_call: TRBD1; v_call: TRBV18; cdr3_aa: CASSPYRGRTDTQYF; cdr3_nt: TGTGCCAGCTCACCATACAGGGGGCGGACAGATACGCAGTATTTT
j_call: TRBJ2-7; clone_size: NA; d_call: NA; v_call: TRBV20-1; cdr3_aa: CSASRQSVYEQYF; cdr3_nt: TGCAGTGCTTCCAGACAGTCCGTCTACGAGCAGTACTTC
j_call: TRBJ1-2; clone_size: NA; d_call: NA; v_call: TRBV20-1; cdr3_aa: CSASQWNYGYTF; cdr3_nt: TGCAGTGCTAGTCAGTGGAACTATGGCTACACCTTC
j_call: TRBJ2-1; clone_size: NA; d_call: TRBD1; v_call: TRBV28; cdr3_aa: CASSPHGTGGGNEQFF; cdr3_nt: TGTGCCAGCAGTCCTCATGGGACAGGGGGCGGGAATGAGCAGTTCTTC
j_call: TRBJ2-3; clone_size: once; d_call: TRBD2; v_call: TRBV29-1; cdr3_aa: CSLSAGSSTDTQYF; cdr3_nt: TGCAGCTTATCAGCGGGGTCTAGCACAGATACGCAGTATTTT
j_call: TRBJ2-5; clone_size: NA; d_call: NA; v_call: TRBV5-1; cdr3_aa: CASSWGDRGETQYF; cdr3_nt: TGCGCCAGCAGCTGGGGGGACCGTGGGGAGACCCAGTACTTC
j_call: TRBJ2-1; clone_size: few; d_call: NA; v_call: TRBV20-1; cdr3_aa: CSAREGTRNEQFF; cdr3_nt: TGCAGTGCTAGAGAGGGGACCCGCAATGAGCAGTTCTTC
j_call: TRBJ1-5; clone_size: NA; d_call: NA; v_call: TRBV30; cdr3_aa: CAWSQGRGGQPQHF; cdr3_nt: TGTGCCTGGAGTCAGGGCAGGGGCGGGCAGCCCCAGCATTTT
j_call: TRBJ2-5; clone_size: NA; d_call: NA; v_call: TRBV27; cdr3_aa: CASSLRGEETQYF; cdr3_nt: TGTGCCAGCAGTTTACGGGGTGAGGAGACCCAGTACTTC
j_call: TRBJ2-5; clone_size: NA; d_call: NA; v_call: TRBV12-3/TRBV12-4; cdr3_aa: CASSRTYQETQYF; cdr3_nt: TGTGCCAGCAGTCGGACGTATCAAGAGACCCAGTACTTC
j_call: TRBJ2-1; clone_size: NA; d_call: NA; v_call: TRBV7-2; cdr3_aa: CASSLAASRDNEQFF; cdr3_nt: TGTGCCAGCAGCTTAGCCGCCTCTCGGGACAATGAGCAGTTCTTC
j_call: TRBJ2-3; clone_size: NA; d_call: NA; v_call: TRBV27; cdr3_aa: CASSFRTDTQYF; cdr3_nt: TGTGCCAGCAGTTTCCGCACAGATACGCAGTATTTT
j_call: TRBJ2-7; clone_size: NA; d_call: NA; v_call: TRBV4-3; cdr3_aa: CASSYNEVRVYEQYF; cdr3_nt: TGCGCCAGCAGCTATAATGAAGTCAGGGTCTACGAGCAGTACTTC